This TCR beta chain derives from a study of beta chain features in type 1 diabetes. Germline V gene data show CDR1 as GTSNPN and CDR2 as SVGIG (reference sequence). The CDR3 loop spans 12 amino acids. Trimming shortened V by 5 bases and J by 2 bases, and 9 bases separated the two germline ends. Comment on this clone: As yet, its antigen is unknown. The same CDR3 arises from other DNA sequences in this sample as well.

Purity of each sorted population was above 95%. Study results and caveats: Sequencing from cDNA could over-represent high-TCR-expressing cells. Relative to healthy donors, patients appeared to have naive, central memory and Treg TCRB repertoires that were more similar. A moderate, significant TCRB CDR3 shortening appeared in type 1 diabetes across four CD4+ subsets.

Expressed TCRB transcripts were sequenced because the entire RNA isolate underwent reverse transcription. It was found that naive, central memory and regulatory T cell samples averaged about 3.4 million reads. Measured with immunoSEQ multiplex PCR; TCRdb has only the in-frame clones, and not every one. The sample has 150,000 to 200,000 clones, approximately 62% seen once. Sequences were obtained from naive CD4+ T cells from blood. The V and J genes are TRBV30 and TRBJ1-1; no reliable D call. This sequence originates from a man aged 25-45 years with type 1 diabetes. The CDR3 here is CAWDRLNTEAFF. The CDR3 DNA reads as TGTGCCTGGGACCGTTTAAACACTGAAGCTTTCTTT.